The present TCR beta chain was sequenced within a study of T cell responses to AZD1222 COVID-19 vaccine. Study conclusions and caveats: The donor group comprised mostly white British people and more females; the analysis possibly underestimated clonal diversity.

Trimming shortened V by 1 base and J by 0 bases, and 7 bases separated the two germline ends. CDR1 is SGHTA, CDR2 FQGNSA, per germline. The CDR3 sequence is 15 residues long. As to this clone: The target antigen is unknown.

TCRdb's copy holds only in-frame clones and misses some; the assay was immunoSEQ multiplex PCR. The sample holds fewer than 150,000 clones, 80% to 95% seen once. Sequences were derived from peripheral blood, sampled on day 0 of AZD1222 vaccination. The TCR comes from an adult in good health. The gene calls are TRBV7-2 and TRBJ1-3; D ambiguous. CDR3 residues: CASSLGSTSGNTIYF. DNA for the CDR3: TGTGCCAGCAGCTTAGGTTCCACCTCTGGAAACACCATATATTTT.